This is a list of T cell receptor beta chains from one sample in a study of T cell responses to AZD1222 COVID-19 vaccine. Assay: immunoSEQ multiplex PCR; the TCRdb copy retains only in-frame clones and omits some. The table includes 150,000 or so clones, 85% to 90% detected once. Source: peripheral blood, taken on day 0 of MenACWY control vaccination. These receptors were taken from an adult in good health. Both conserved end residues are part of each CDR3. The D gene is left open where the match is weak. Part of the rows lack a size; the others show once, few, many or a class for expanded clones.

CASSPWGQGISPLHF TGTGCCAGCAGTCCTTGGGGACAGGGGATTTCACCCCTCCACTTT - TRBJ1-6 TRBV2 TRBD1
CATSSGGGYNEQFF TGTGCCACCAGCAGCGGTGGGGGCTACAATGAGCAGTTCTTC - TRBJ2-1 TRBV15 -
CATSETGQNEQFF TGTGCCACCAGTGAGACGGGACAGAATGAGCAGTTCTTC - TRBJ2-1 TRBV24-1 TRBD1
CASSLLGLAGGPAGELFF TGTGCCAGTAGTCTCTTGGGACTAGCGGGGGGGCCGGCCGGGGAGCTGTTTTTT - TRBJ2-2 TRBV19 TRBD2
CASSPVTGVWQETQYF TGTGCCAGCAGCCCCGTTACGGGCGTATGGCAAGAGACCCAGTACTTC - TRBJ2-5 TRBV11-2 -
CASSFMVAQETEAFF TGTGCCAGCTCCTTCATGGTGGCCCAGGAGACTGAAGCTTTCTTT - TRBJ1-1 TRBV6-5 -
CASSRRDRGANTEAFF TGTGCCAGCAGCCGCAGAGACAGGGGCGCGAACACTGAAGCTTTCTTT - TRBJ1-1 TRBV7-9 TRBD1
CASSLGQGMETQYF TGTGCCAGCAGCTTAGGACAGGGGATGGAGACCCAGTACTTC - TRBJ2-5 TRBV11-1 TRBD1
CASSIDGVISGYTF TGTGCCAGTAGTATAGATGGAGTTATAAGTGGCTACACCTTC - TRBJ1-2 TRBV19 -
CATRHTGELFF TGTGCCACCCGACACACCGGGGAGCTGTTTTTT - TRBJ2-2 TRBV24-1 -
CAISDPGGVSSPLHF TGTGCCATCAGTGACCCCGGGGGTGTTAGCTCACCCCTCCACTTT - TRBJ1-6 TRBV10-3 -
CASSFAENTEAFF TGTGCCAGCAGCTTCGCAGAGAACACTGAAGCTTTCTTT few TRBJ1-1 TRBV7-2 -
CASSEPGGNEKLFF TGTGCCAGCAGCGAACCAGGGGGGAATGAAAAACTGTTTTTT - TRBJ1-4 TRBV4-2 TRBD1
CASRAPTDSNQPQHF TGTGCCAGCAGGGCTCCGACAGATAGCAATCAGCCCCAGCATTTT once TRBJ1-5 TRBV2 -
CASSLGLRLAGTDTQYF TGCGCCAGCAGCTTGGGCCTGCGGCTAGCGGGGACAGATACGCAGTATTTT - TRBJ2-3 TRBV5-1 TRBD2
CASRVDGGNTIYF TGTGCCAGCAGGGTGGACGGTGGAAACACCATATATTTT - TRBJ1-3 TRBV25-1 -
CASSWDLGTGRTGELFF TGTGCCAGCAGCTGGGATTTGGGGACAGGGCGAACCGGGGAGCTGTTTTTT - TRBJ2-2 TRBV5-4 TRBD1
CASSYLGQSYEQYF TGTGCCAGCAGTTATCTGGGGCAGTCCTACGAGCAGTACTTC - TRBJ2-7 TRBV6-6 -
CASSGNTEAFF TGTGCCAGTTCAGGGAACACTGAAGCTTTCTTT - TRBJ1-1 TRBV19 -
CASSLRTGGEKLFF TGTGCCAGCAGCCTACGGACCGGAGGTGAAAAACTGTTTTTT - TRBJ1-4 TRBV7-2 -
CASSRWGASNQPQHF TGTGCCAGCAGTAGGTGGGGCGCCAGCAATCAGCCCCAGCATTTT - TRBJ1-5 TRBV27 -
CASRPEAGELFF TGTGCCAGCAGACCCGAGGCCGGGGAGCTGTTTTTT - TRBJ2-2 TRBV5-4 -
CASSKGTGNTGELFF TGTGCCAGCAGTAAAGGGACAGGGAACACCGGGGAGCTGTTTTTT few TRBJ2-2 TRBV6-4 TRBD1
CASSFEGSTDTQYF TGTGCCAGCAGCTTTGAGGGTAGCACAGATACGCAGTATTTT - TRBJ2-3 TRBV7-8 -
CASSEGGFGGYTF TGTGCCAGCAGTGAAGGTGGCTTCGGGGGCTACACCTTC once TRBJ1-2 TRBV6-1 -
CASSVLDEQFF TGTGCCAGCAGCGTATTGGATGAGCAGTTCTTC - TRBJ2-1 TRBV5-5 -
CSVDKSAAYGYTF TGCAGCGTGGACAAATCGGCTGCCTATGGCTACACCTTC - TRBJ1-2 TRBV29-1 -
CSASIDVTQYF TGCAGTGCTTCCATAGATGTTACGCAGTATTTT - TRBJ2-3 TRBV20-1 -
CASSLAGHNQPQHF TGTGCCAGCAGTTTGGCAGGGCACAATCAGCCCCAGCATTTT once TRBJ1-5 TRBV27 -
CASRFSTSGGRDTGELFF TGTGCAAGTCGCTTCAGCACTAGCGGGGGGAGGGACACCGGGGAGCTGTTTTTT - TRBJ2-2 TRBV12-2 -
CSVDEAPNSADTQYF TGCAGCGTTGACGAGGCTCCTAACTCGGCAGATACGCAGTATTTT - TRBJ2-3 TRBV29-1 -
CASSLVGNTGELFF TGTGCCAGCAGCTTGGTGGGCAACACCGGGGAGCTGTTTTTT - TRBJ2-2 TRBV5-8 -
CASNHDLNTEAFF TGCGCCAGCAACCACGACCTGAACACTGAAGCTTTCTTT - TRBJ1-1 TRBV5-1 -
CASSLPGQGTGELFF TGTGCCAGCAGTTTACCGGGACAGGGAACCGGGGAGCTGTTTTTT once TRBJ2-2 TRBV6-5 TRBD1
CASSQGGRETQYF TGTGCCAGCAGTCAGGGGGGTAGAGAGACCCAGTACTTC - TRBJ2-5 TRBV2 -
CASSQVIGYEQYF TGTGCCAGCAGCCAAGTTATTGGTTACGAGCAGTACTTC - TRBJ2-7 TRBV14 -
CATSDLEPREQFF TGTGCCACCAGTGATTTGGAACCCAGGGAGCAGTTCTTC few TRBJ2-1 TRBV24-1 -
CASRDLNTEAFF TGTGCCAGCCGGGACCTGAACACTGAAGCTTTCTTT - TRBJ1-1 TRBV6-5 -
CASSPRGGDGYTF TGTGCCAGCAGCCCCCGAGGGGGGGATGGCTACACCTTC - TRBJ1-2 TRBV7-9 -
CSVAGDYSTGQFF TGCAGCGTTGCGGGGGACTACAGCACTGGGCAGTTCTTC - TRBJ2-1 TRBV29-1 TRBD2
CASSLEENPAMNTEAFF TGTGCCAGCAGCTTAGAAGAGAACCCAGCGATGAACACTGAAGCTTTCTTT once TRBJ1-1 TRBV7-8 -
CASSVDPPGGTNEKLFF TGTGCCAGCAGCGTAGACCCGCCGGGGGGAACTAATGAAAAACTGTTTTTT - TRBJ1-4 TRBV9 -
CASSLGRPGHTYNEQFF TGTGCCAGCAGCTTAGGGCGTCCGGGACACACGTACAATGAGCAGTTCTTC few TRBJ2-1 TRBV7-8 -
CASSPPAGSTDTQYF TGTGCCAGCTCACCACCAGCGGGGAGCACAGATACGCAGTATTTT - TRBJ2-3 TRBV18 TRBD2
CASSLDTANEKLFF TGTGCCAGCAGCTTAGACACGGCTAATGAAAAACTGTTTTTT - TRBJ1-4 TRBV11-3 -
CASSPGTSGSLETQYF TGTGCCAGCAGCCCCGGGACTAGCGGGAGCCTCGAGACCCAGTACTTC - TRBJ2-5 TRBV3-1/TRBV3-2 TRBD2
CASRTYGPGSGNTIYF TGTGCCAGCAGGACTTACGGACCCGGATCTGGAAACACCATATATTTT few TRBJ1-3 TRBV27 -
CASSPQGGDQPQHF TGTGCCAGCAGTCCACAGGGAGGGGATCAGCCCCAGCATTTT - TRBJ1-5 TRBV6-5 -
CSVEVVSNYGYTF TGCAGCGTTGAAGTTGTCAGCAACTATGGCTACACCTTC - TRBJ1-2 TRBV29-1 -
CASSSPDRTNEKLFF TGTGCCAGCAGTTCCCCGGACAGAACTAATGAAAAACTGTTTTTT - TRBJ1-4 TRBV28 -
CASSFHQNTEAFF TGTGCCAGCAGTTTTCACCAGAACACTGAAGCTTTCTTT - TRBJ1-1 TRBV12-3/TRBV12-4 -